Included here is one TCR beta chain sequence, with context. What it binds is not known. The sample belongs to a study of CD4 T cells in relation to SARS-CoV-2 and coronaviruses. Overall study: The restricting HLA molecule for shared crossreactive spike epitopes was mapped. Broader study findings: In roughly 61% of donors, memory CD4+ clonotypes crossrecognized SARS-CoV-2 and at least one common cold coronavirus spike. Monoreactive clones expanded significantly more to SARS-CoV-2 than crossreactive clones did. This crossreactivity analysis covered spike protein alone, no other viral proteins.

The data were produced by immunoSEQ multiplex PCR, yet TCRdb's version contains in-frame clones alone and is incomplete. Of 35,000 to 40,000 clones detected, 70% to 90% appear once; the ten largest clones hold 3.1%. Germline CDR1 and CDR2: LNHNV and YYDKDF (reference sequence). With 0 bases removed from V and 7 bases from J, the gap between germline ends came to 15 bases. CDR3 length: 15 residues. The origin of this receptor is an adult with COVID-19. The gene calls are TRBV15 and TRBJ1-2; no definite D call. Material for sequencing was memory CD4+ T cells from PBMCs. CDR3 in DNA: TGTGCCACCAGCAGAGAACTTGCCGGGGTCTCTGGCTACACCTTC. Protein: CATSRELAGVSGYTF.